Shown below are 9 T cell receptor beta chains from a single sample sequenced in a study of blood T cell repertoires in COVID-19. Profiling relied on immunoSEQ multiplex PCR, and the TCRdb table lists in-frame clones only, not all of them. This table has roughly 280,000 clones, approximately 90% appearing once. Sample: PBMCs or T cells enriched from blood (not recorded which). These receptors originate from a woman aged 45-65 years who had recovered from COVID-19.

The chain couples TRBV7-6 to TRBJ2-1, with TRBD2 matching 8 bases. J gave up 6 bases and V 5 bases, and 9 bases lay outside the gene matches. The CDR3 sequence is 15 residues long. Germline-derived CDR1 and CDR2 are SGHVS and FNYEAQ. This CDR3 reads CASSRSSGNINEQFF. The CDR3 bases are TGTGCCAGCAGCAGAAGTAGCGGGAACATCAATGAGCAGTTCTTC.

This sequence joins TRBV6-2 or TRBV6-3 and TRBJ2-1; 14 nucleotides match TRBD2. With V trimmed by 2 bases and J by 9 bases, 3 bases remained unmatched. The CDR3 loop spans 15 amino acids. Germline V CDR1 and CDR2: MNHEY, SVGEGT. CDR3: CASSYGTSGSIEQFF. CDR3 DNA sequence: TGTGCCAGCAGTTACGGGACTAGCGGGAGTATTGAGCAGTTCTTC.

The V and J genes are TRBV6-5 and TRBJ2-2, with 9 bases lining up with TRBD1. Germline V gene data show CDR1 as MNHEY and CDR2 as SVGAGI. V shed 6 bases and J 1 base; nucleotides not matched to a gene: 3. The CDR3 consists of 15 residues. The DNA for the CDR3 is TGTGCCAGCAGACACAGGGGGCTGAACACCGGGGAGCTGTTTTTT. Translating it yields CASRHRGLNTGELFF.

This chain uses TRBV19 with TRBJ1-5; 7 bases map to TRBD1. The germline gives CDR1 LNHDA, CDR2 SQIVND (reference sequence). V shed 3 bases, J shed 0 bases, and the junction held 5 bases outside the gene matches. The CDR3 extends over 16 amino acids. CDR3 amino acids: CASSIRAGGSNQPQHF. CDR3 nucleotides: TGTGCCAGTAGTATCCGGGCAGGGGGTAGCAATCAGCCCCAGCATTTT.

The chain combines TRBV7-2 with TRBJ2-1; tentatively, D is TRBD2 (6 bases). Trimming stripped 2 bases from V and 0 bases from J, with 17 bases between. The CDR3 consists of 18 residues. The germline CDR1 and CDR2 sequences are SGHTA and FQGNSA. The CDR3 spells CASSLSLLAGSSYNEQFF. CDR3 bases: TGTGCCAGCAGCTTAAGTTTACTAGCAGGATCCTCCTACAATGAGCAGTTCTTC.

This clone was found a few times. This rearrangement joins TRBV7-2 to TRBJ2-3; the D gene is possibly TRBD2 (6 bases). The CDR3 spans 13 residues. V was trimmed by 5 bases and J by 10 bases, leaving 16 bases between them. Per germline, CDR1 SGHTA and CDR2 FQGNSA. The CDR3 region has the DNA TGTGCCAGCAGCACCGTACTAGCAAGCGCGCAGTATTTT. Protein sequence: CASSTVLASAQYF.

The chain has TRBV3-1 (or the pseudogene TRBV3-2) and TRBJ2-7; TRBD1 matches 7 bases. The CDR3 totals 15 residues. The germline V gene encodes CDR1 LGHDT and CDR2 YNNKEL (reference sequence). V dropped 5 bases and J dropped 7; count of bases not matched to a gene: 14. CDR3 in amino acids: CASSSGGGSAREQYF. The CDR3 DNA follows: TGTGCCAGCAGCTCAGGGGGTGGGAGCGCGCGGGAGCAGTACTTC.

The V gene is TRBV20-1, the J gene TRBJ2-7, with a possible D match to TRBD2 (6 bases). The length of the CDR3 is 13 residues. Trimming stripped 3 bases from V and 6 bases from J, with 15 bases between. The germline V gene encodes CDR1 DFQATT and CDR2 SNEGSKA (reference sequence). In DNA form, the CDR3 reads TGCAGTGCTAGTTTAGCCCGGCGGGGCGAGCAGTACTTC. This gives the protein CSASLARRGEQYF.

The chain joins TRBV28 to TRBJ1-6, with 7 bases fitting TRBD1. The CDR3 contains 15 residues. J gave up 6 bases and V 5 bases, and 7 bases lay outside the gene matches. Germline CDR1 reads MDHEN; CDR2 reads SYDVKM. DNA of the CDR3: TGTGCCAGCAGTCGTTCGACAGGGAGTAATTCACCCCTCCACTTT. Translation: CASSRSTGSNSPLHF. Based on the CDR3 plus reference TRBV28 and TRBJ1-6, the full variable domain is DVKVTQSSRYLVKRTGEKVFLECVQDMDHENMFWYRQDPGLGLRLIYFSYDVKMKEKGDIPEGYSVSREKKERFSLILESASTNQTSMYLCASSRSTGSNSPLHFGNGTRLTVT.